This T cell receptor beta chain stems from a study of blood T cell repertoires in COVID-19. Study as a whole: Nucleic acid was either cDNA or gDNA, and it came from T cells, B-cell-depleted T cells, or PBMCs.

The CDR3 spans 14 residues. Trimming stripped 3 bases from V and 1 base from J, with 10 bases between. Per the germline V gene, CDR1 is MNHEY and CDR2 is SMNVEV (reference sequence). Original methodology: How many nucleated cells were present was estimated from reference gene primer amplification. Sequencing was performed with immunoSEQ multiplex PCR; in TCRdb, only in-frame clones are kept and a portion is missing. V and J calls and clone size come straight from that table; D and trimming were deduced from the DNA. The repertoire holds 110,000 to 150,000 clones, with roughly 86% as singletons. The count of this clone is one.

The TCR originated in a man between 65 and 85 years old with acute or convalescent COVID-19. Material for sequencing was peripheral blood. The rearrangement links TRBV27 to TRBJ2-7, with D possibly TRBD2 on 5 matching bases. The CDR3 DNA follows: TGTGCCAGCAGTTTCAGAGAGGGATCCTACGAGCAGTACTTC. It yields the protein CASSFREGSYEQYF.